The rows below give T cell receptor beta chains drawn from one sample of a study of sequential checkpoint blockade in melanoma. The table came from immunoSEQ multiplex PCR; TCRdb's copy has only in-frame clones and leaves some out. The top ten clones hold roughly 20% of a sample with roughly 17,000 clones, just under 75% of them seen once. The material sequenced was CD8+ T cells sorted from blood (inferred from file names), taken from a patient given nivolumab and ipilimumab in sequence. All receptors come from a human donor with melanoma. CDR3s include the opening cysteine and the closing phenylalanine or tryptophan. Fields, in order: J gene, CDR3 length, V gene, clone size, D gene, CDR3 DNA, CDR3 protein. D genes are given only for firm matches. Clone size is not always given. Where it is, it says once, few, many or a class for expanded clones.

J gene: TRBJ1-1
CDR3 length: 17
V gene: TRBV5-1
clone size: few
D gene: NA
CDR3 DNA: TGCGCCAGCAGCTTGGGAAGGATCGGGGTCTTGAACACTGAAGCTTTCTTT
CDR3 protein: CASSLGRIGVLNTEAFF

J gene: TRBJ2-3
CDR3 length: 15
V gene: TRBV2
clone size: NA
D gene: TRBD2
CDR3 DNA: TGTGCCAGTTTGGGACTATTTATCGGCACAGATACGCAGTATTTT
CDR3 protein: CASLGLFIGTDTQYF

J gene: TRBJ2-7
CDR3 length: 13
V gene: TRBV27
clone size: NA
D gene: NA
CDR3 DNA: TGTGCCAGCAGCCTTAGCCCCTCCTACGAGCAGTACTTC
CDR3 protein: CASSLSPSYEQYF

J gene: TRBJ2-1
CDR3 length: 17
V gene: TRBV7-6
clone size: NA
D gene: TRBD2
CDR3 DNA: TGTGCCAGCAGCCCTATAGCGGGAGCCCCAATGTACAATGAGCAGTTCTTC
CDR3 protein: CASSPIAGAPMYNEQFF

J gene: TRBJ1-2
CDR3 length: 15
V gene: TRBV6-6
clone size: NA
D gene: TRBD1
CDR3 DNA: TGTGCCAGCAGTACGAGGACAGGGAGGGCCTATGGCTACACCTTC
CDR3 protein: CASSTRTGRAYGYTF

J gene: TRBJ2-7
CDR3 length: 15
V gene: TRBV7-2
clone size: NA
D gene: NA
CDR3 DNA: TGTGCCAGCAACCCCACAGGGCCCAACTCCTACGAGCAGTACTTC
CDR3 protein: CASNPTGPNSYEQYF

J gene: TRBJ2-7
CDR3 length: 15
V gene: TRBV27
clone size: NA
D gene: TRBD2
CDR3 DNA: TGTGCCAGCAGCCCCCGGGCTAGCGGATTCTACGAGCAGTACTTC
CDR3 protein: CASSPRASGFYEQYF

J gene: TRBJ2-7
CDR3 length: 16
V gene: TRBV18
clone size: NA
D gene: TRBD1
CDR3 DNA: TGTGCCAGCTCACCACCCGACAGGGCAAGGGCCTACGAGCAGTACTTC
CDR3 protein: CASSPPDRARAYEQYF

J gene: TRBJ2-5
CDR3 length: 15
V gene: TRBV5-4
clone size: NA
D gene: NA
CDR3 DNA: TGTGCCAGCAGGGTCCGCGGCGGACTCCAAGAGACCCAGTACTTC
CDR3 protein: CASRVRGGLQETQYF

J gene: TRBJ2-1
CDR3 length: 16
V gene: TRBV9
clone size: NA
D gene: NA
CDR3 DNA: TGTGCCAGCAGCGTAGTAGGCAGGGGATACTACAATGAGCAGTTCTTC
CDR3 protein: CASSVVGRGYYNEQFF

J gene: TRBJ2-1
CDR3 length: 14
V gene: TRBV27
clone size: NA
D gene: TRBD2
CDR3 DNA: TGTGCCAGCTCTCCCGGACGGGGGGACAATGAGCAGTTCTTC
CDR3 protein: CASSPGRGDNEQFF

J gene: TRBJ2-2
CDR3 length: 14
V gene: TRBV28
clone size: NA
D gene: NA
CDR3 DNA: TGTGCCAGCAGTTTTGCAGGGTTGTCAGGGGAGCTGTTTTTT
CDR3 protein: CASSFAGLSGELFF

J gene: TRBJ2-7
CDR3 length: 15
V gene: TRBV5-1
clone size: NA
D gene: TRBD2
CDR3 DNA: TGCGCCAGCAGCTTGGAAGCGGGGGGGCTGAGGGAGCAGTACTTC
CDR3 protein: CASSLEAGGLREQYF

J gene: TRBJ2-5
CDR3 length: 15
V gene: TRBV2
clone size: NA
D gene: TRBD1
CDR3 DNA: TGTGCCAGCAGATCCGGGACAGGGGGACAAGAGACCCAGTACTTC
CDR3 protein: CASRSGTGGQETQYF

J gene: TRBJ2-7
CDR3 length: 13
V gene: TRBV9
clone size: NA
D gene: TRBD1
CDR3 DNA: TGTGCCAGCAGCGAGACCGGGACAGGGGAGCAGTACTTC
CDR3 protein: CASSETGTGEQYF

J gene: TRBJ2-7
CDR3 length: 15
V gene: TRBV9
clone size: NA
D gene: NA
CDR3 DNA: TGTGCCAGCAGCGGGCGATCAGGGTCACTCCACGAGCAGTACTTC
CDR3 protein: CASSGRSGSLHEQYF

J gene: TRBJ2-7
CDR3 length: 17
V gene: TRBV7-8
clone size: NA
D gene: TRBD2
CDR3 DNA: TGTGCCAGCAGCCACGCGGGGGTAGCGGGATCACCCTACGAGCAGTACTTC
CDR3 protein: CASSHAGVAGSPYEQYF

J gene: TRBJ1-5
CDR3 length: 16
V gene: TRBV9
clone size: NA
D gene: NA
CDR3 DNA: TGTGCCAGCAGCGTAGACCCAACCCGGGGCAATCAGCCCCAGCATTTT
CDR3 protein: CASSVDPTRGNQPQHF

J gene: TRBJ1-1
CDR3 length: 15
V gene: TRBV9
clone size: NA
D gene: TRBD1
CDR3 DNA: TGTGCCAGCAGCGCCGGGACAGGAATGAACACTGAAGCTTTCTTT
CDR3 protein: CASSAGTGMNTEAFF

J gene: TRBJ2-5
CDR3 length: 16
V gene: TRBV21-1
clone size: NA
D gene: NA
CDR3 DNA: TGTGCCAGCAGGCTATTACTAGCGGGGGCATCGGAGACCCAGTACTTC
CDR3 protein: CASRLLLAGASETQYF

J gene: TRBJ1-1
CDR3 length: 15
V gene: TRBV9
clone size: NA
D gene: NA
CDR3 DNA: TGTGCCAGCAGCGTAGCATCTCAGGGGTGGGCTGAAGCTTTCTTT
CDR3 protein: CASSVASQGWAEAFF

J gene: TRBJ1-2
CDR3 length: 13
V gene: TRBV7-9
clone size: NA
D gene: NA
CDR3 DNA: TGTGCCAGCAGCTTAAGACAGAACTATGGCTACACCTTC
CDR3 protein: CASSLRQNYGYTF

J gene: TRBJ2-1
CDR3 length: 12
V gene: TRBV5-4
clone size: NA
D gene: NA
CDR3 DNA: TGTGCCAGCAGCCCCGGGTCAATTGAGCAGTTCTTC
CDR3 protein: CASSPGSIEQFF

J gene: TRBJ2-7
CDR3 length: 12
V gene: TRBV30
clone size: NA
D gene: NA
CDR3 DNA: TGTGCCTGGAGAACGGTCTCCTACGAGCAGTACTTC
CDR3 protein: CAWRTVSYEQYF

J gene: TRBJ1-5
CDR3 length: 16
V gene: TRBV7-8
clone size: medium-sized
D gene: TRBD1
CDR3 DNA: TGTGCCAGCAGCCGCAACAGGGGCCCTAGCAATCAGCCCCAGCATTTT
CDR3 protein: CASSRNRGPSNQPQHF

J gene: TRBJ2-1
CDR3 length: 18
V gene: TRBV29-1
clone size: NA
D gene: TRBD2
CDR3 DNA: TGCAGCGTTGAAGGGGTTCGGTTAGCGGGAGGGCCGGACAATGAGCAGTTCTTC
CDR3 protein: CSVEGVRLAGGPDNEQFF

J gene: TRBJ2-6
CDR3 length: 18
V gene: TRBV9
clone size: NA
D gene: TRBD1
CDR3 DNA: TGTGCCAGCAGCGTAGGGGGACAGGTTTCGAATGGGGCCAACGTCCTGACTTTC
CDR3 protein: CASSVGGQVSNGANVLTF

J gene: TRBJ1-1
CDR3 length: 13
V gene: TRBV28
clone size: NA
D gene: NA
CDR3 DNA: TGTGCCAGCAGCCTCCAGGTTACCACTGAAGCTTTCTTT
CDR3 protein: CASSLQVTTEAFF

J gene: TRBJ2-7
CDR3 length: 16
V gene: TRBV9
clone size: NA
D gene: TRBD1
CDR3 DNA: TGTGCCAGCAGCCCCCATCCCGGGACAGGGACGTACGAGCAGTACTTC
CDR3 protein: CASSPHPGTGTYEQYF

J gene: TRBJ2-1
CDR3 length: 15
V gene: TRBV10-3
clone size: NA
D gene: TRBD2
CDR3 DNA: TGTGCCATCAGTGAGTCCGGGACTAGCGGGGGAGAGCAGTTCTTC
CDR3 protein: CAISESGTSGGEQFF

J gene: TRBJ1-1
CDR3 length: 16
V gene: TRBV28
clone size: NA
D gene: TRBD1
CDR3 DNA: TGTGCCACCAAAGCCGCTTGGACAGGGCCGAGTGGGGGGGCTTTCTTT
CDR3 protein: CATKAAWTGPSGGAFF

J gene: TRBJ2-7
CDR3 length: 15
V gene: TRBV4-1
clone size: NA
D gene: NA
CDR3 DNA: TGCGCCAGCAGCCAAGGGAGCGGCAACCCCTACGAGCAGTACTTC
CDR3 protein: CASSQGSGNPYEQYF

J gene: TRBJ1-5
CDR3 length: 13
V gene: TRBV28
clone size: NA
D gene: NA
CDR3 DNA: TGTGCCAGCACCATGTCAGGGAATCAGCCCCAGCATTTT
CDR3 protein: CASTMSGNQPQHF

J gene: TRBJ2-7
CDR3 length: 13
V gene: TRBV7-9
clone size: NA
D gene: NA
CDR3 DNA: TGTGCCAGCAGCACCAAAGCTTCCTACGAGCAGTACTTC
CDR3 protein: CASSTKASYEQYF

J gene: TRBJ2-2
CDR3 length: 17
V gene: TRBV5-4
clone size: NA
D gene: NA
CDR3 DNA: TGTGCCAGCAGCTTGTCTCCCTACCCTCCCGGTTCCGGGGAGCTGTTTTTT
CDR3 protein: CASSLSPYPPGSGELFF

J gene: TRBJ2-3
CDR3 length: 17
V gene: TRBV15
clone size: NA
D gene: TRBD1
CDR3 DNA: TGTGCCACCAGCAGAGTTCCCGGGACAGGGTTCACAGATACGCAGTATTTT
CDR3 protein: CATSRVPGTGFTDTQYF

J gene: TRBJ1-5
CDR3 length: 14
V gene: TRBV27
clone size: NA
D gene: NA
CDR3 DNA: TGTGCCAGCAGTTTAACAGGGTTTGAACAGCCCCAGCATTTT
CDR3 protein: CASSLTGFEQPQHF

J gene: TRBJ2-1
CDR3 length: 14
V gene: TRBV5-1
clone size: NA
D gene: TRBD2
CDR3 DNA: TGCGCCAGCAGCTTTAGCGGGAGCTACAATGAGCAGTTCTTC
CDR3 protein: CASSFSGSYNEQFF

J gene: TRBJ1-2
CDR3 length: 15
V gene: TRBV6-1
clone size: once
D gene: NA
CDR3 DNA: TGTGCCAGCAAGGAGCAGGGTCTTAATAGCTATGGCTACACCTTC
CDR3 protein: CASKEQGLNSYGYTF

J gene: TRBJ1-2
CDR3 length: 13
V gene: TRBV5-6
clone size: NA
D gene: TRBD1
CDR3 DNA: TGTGCCAGCAGCCCCGGACAGGGGTTTGGCTACACCTTC
CDR3 protein: CASSPGQGFGYTF

J gene: TRBJ1-2
CDR3 length: 13
V gene: TRBV27
clone size: NA
D gene: NA
CDR3 DNA: TGTGCCAGCAGCTCAGTGGGGCCCTATGGCTACACCTTC
CDR3 protein: CASSSVGPYGYTF

J gene: TRBJ1-4
CDR3 length: 18
V gene: TRBV2
clone size: few
D gene: NA
CDR3 DNA: TGTGCCAGCAGCCCCCATGGGGTCGGGGTTACAACTAATGAAAAACTGTTTTTT
CDR3 protein: CASSPHGVGVTTNEKLFF

J gene: TRBJ1-2
CDR3 length: 11
V gene: TRBV10-1
clone size: few
D gene: NA
CDR3 DNA: TGCGCCAGCAGTGACGGGTATGGCTACACCTTC
CDR3 protein: CASSDGYGYTF

J gene: TRBJ2-7
CDR3 length: 16
V gene: TRBV4-3
clone size: NA
D gene: NA
CDR3 DNA: TGCGCCAGCAGCCAAAGCGTAGCGAGCCCACCCCACGAGCAGTACTTC
CDR3 protein: CASSQSVASPPHEQYF

J gene: TRBJ2-7
CDR3 length: 11
V gene: TRBV5-1
clone size: NA
D gene: NA
CDR3 DNA: TGCGCCAGCAGCACTACCTACGAGCAGTACTTC
CDR3 protein: CASSTTYEQYF

J gene: TRBJ2-3
CDR3 length: 12
V gene: TRBV5-4
clone size: once
D gene: NA
CDR3 DNA: TGTGCCAGCGGGCTCCCCACAGATACGCAGTATTTT
CDR3 protein: CASGLPTDTQYF

J gene: TRBJ1-2
CDR3 length: 15
V gene: TRBV9
clone size: NA
D gene: TRBD1
CDR3 DNA: TGTGCCAGCAGCGTAGGGGGGACAGGGTGGTATGGCTACACCTTC
CDR3 protein: CASSVGGTGWYGYTF

J gene: TRBJ1-2
CDR3 length: 13
V gene: TRBV5-6
clone size: NA
D gene: NA
CDR3 DNA: TGTGCCAGCAGCTTCGGCAGGGGCTATGGCTACACCTTC
CDR3 protein: CASSFGRGYGYTF

J gene: TRBJ1-4
CDR3 length: 17
V gene: TRBV28
clone size: NA
D gene: TRBD1
CDR3 DNA: TGTGCCAGCAGTCTCAGGGGGCTCAGATACGTTAGTGAAAAACTGTTTTTT
CDR3 protein: CASSLRGLRYVSEKLFF

J gene: TRBJ1-2
CDR3 length: 14
V gene: TRBV27
clone size: NA
D gene: NA
CDR3 DNA: TGTGCCAGCAGTGCCTCAGGGACATTCTATGGCTACACCTTC
CDR3 protein: CASSASGTFYGYTF

J gene: TRBJ2-7
CDR3 length: 17
V gene: TRBV27
clone size: NA
D gene: TRBD2
CDR3 DNA: TGTGCCAGCAGTTTTGGGGCCCCTAGCGGGATTCTCTACGAGCAGTACTTC
CDR3 protein: CASSFGAPSGILYEQYF

J gene: TRBJ2-1
CDR3 length: 15
V gene: TRBV4-1
clone size: NA
D gene: NA
CDR3 DNA: TGCGCCAGCAGCCATCCCGGGACACGCGTGACTGAGCAGTTCTTC
CDR3 protein: CASSHPGTRVTEQFF

J gene: TRBJ2-2
CDR3 length: 14
V gene: TRBV6-1
clone size: NA
D gene: NA
CDR3 DNA: TGTGCCAGCAGGGGGGGTAAGCGGATCGGGGAGCTGTTTTTT
CDR3 protein: CASRGGKRIGELFF